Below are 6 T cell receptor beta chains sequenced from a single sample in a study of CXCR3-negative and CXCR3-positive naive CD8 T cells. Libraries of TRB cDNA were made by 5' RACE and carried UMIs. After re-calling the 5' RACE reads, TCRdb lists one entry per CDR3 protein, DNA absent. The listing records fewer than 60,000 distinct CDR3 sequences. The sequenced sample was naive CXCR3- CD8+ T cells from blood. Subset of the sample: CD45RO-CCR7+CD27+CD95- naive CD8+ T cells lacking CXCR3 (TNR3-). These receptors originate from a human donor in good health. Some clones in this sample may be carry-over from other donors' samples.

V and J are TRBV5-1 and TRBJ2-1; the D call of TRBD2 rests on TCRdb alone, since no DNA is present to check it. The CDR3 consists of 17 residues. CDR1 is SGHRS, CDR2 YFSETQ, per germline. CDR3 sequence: CASSKRTSGSWSDEQFF.

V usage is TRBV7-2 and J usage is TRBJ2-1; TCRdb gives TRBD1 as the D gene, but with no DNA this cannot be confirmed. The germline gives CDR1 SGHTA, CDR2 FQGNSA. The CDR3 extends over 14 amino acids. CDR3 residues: CASSLQTGLHEQFF.

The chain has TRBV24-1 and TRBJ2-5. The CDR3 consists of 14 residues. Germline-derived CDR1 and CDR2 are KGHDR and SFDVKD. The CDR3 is CATSVQKAVETQYF.

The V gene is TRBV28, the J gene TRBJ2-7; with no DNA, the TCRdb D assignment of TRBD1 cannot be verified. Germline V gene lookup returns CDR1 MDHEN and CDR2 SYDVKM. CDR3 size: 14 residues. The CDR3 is CASRPGTGAGEQYF. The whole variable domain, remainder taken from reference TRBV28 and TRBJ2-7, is DVKVTQSSRYLVKRTGEKVFLECVQDMDHENMFWYRQDPGLGLRLIYFSYDVKMKEKGDIPEGYSVSREKKERFSLILESASTNQTSMYLCASRPGTGAGEQYFGPGTRLTVT.

This CDR3 is CSVMDSYTGELFF. The rearrangement joins TRBV29-1 to TRBJ2-2; without DNA, the TCRdb call of TRBD1 cannot be checked. The V gene's germline CDR1 is SQVTM and CDR2 ANQGSEA. The CDR3 length is 13 residues.

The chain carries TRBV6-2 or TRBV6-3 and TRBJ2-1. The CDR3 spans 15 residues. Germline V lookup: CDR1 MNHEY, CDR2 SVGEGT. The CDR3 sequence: CASSYEIGSYNEQFF.